Given below is one TCR beta chain in context. Relative to the germline gene, one junction end is altered; a read error may explain this. The data were taken from a study of tumor-infiltrating lymphocytes in primary liver carcinoma. For each extraction, RNA and DNA were obtained together from around 20-30 mg of unsorted bulk tissue. TCR beta cDNA came from about 500 ng total RNA, primed with a constant-region primer. Employing slightly modified ARM-PCR, three nested multiplex PCR rounds were run, and these gave rise to the TCR beta libraries. The study ran its first two PCR rounds for about 11 cycles each, using TRBV1-TRBV30 forward primers and a C-beta reverse primer. TCRdb used MiXCR to reprocess the multiplex PCR reads, holding one entry per CDR3 protein. The sample has approximately 92,000 distinct CDR3 sequences, 65% to 70% seen once. The CDR3 spans 15 residues. Germline V gene lookup returns CDR1 MDHEN and CDR2 SYDVKM.

The TCR originated in a man in his forties with primary liver carcinoma and hepatitis B virus infection. Sample: tumor-adjacent normal liver tissue. The gene calls are TRBV28 and TRBJ2-5; possible D gene TRBD2, 6 bases. The CDR3 protein is CAGSPGGKERKTQYF. In nucleotides, the CDR3 is TGTGCCGGCAGCCCCGGGGGAAAGGAACGAAAGACCCAGTACTTC. Variable domain in full (rest from reference TRBV28 and TRBJ2-5): DVKVTQSSRYLVKRTGEKVFLECVQDMDHENMFWYRQDPGLGLRLIYFSYDVKMKEKGDIPEGYSVSREKKERFSLILESASTNQTSMYLCAGSPGGKERKTQYFGPGTRLLVL.